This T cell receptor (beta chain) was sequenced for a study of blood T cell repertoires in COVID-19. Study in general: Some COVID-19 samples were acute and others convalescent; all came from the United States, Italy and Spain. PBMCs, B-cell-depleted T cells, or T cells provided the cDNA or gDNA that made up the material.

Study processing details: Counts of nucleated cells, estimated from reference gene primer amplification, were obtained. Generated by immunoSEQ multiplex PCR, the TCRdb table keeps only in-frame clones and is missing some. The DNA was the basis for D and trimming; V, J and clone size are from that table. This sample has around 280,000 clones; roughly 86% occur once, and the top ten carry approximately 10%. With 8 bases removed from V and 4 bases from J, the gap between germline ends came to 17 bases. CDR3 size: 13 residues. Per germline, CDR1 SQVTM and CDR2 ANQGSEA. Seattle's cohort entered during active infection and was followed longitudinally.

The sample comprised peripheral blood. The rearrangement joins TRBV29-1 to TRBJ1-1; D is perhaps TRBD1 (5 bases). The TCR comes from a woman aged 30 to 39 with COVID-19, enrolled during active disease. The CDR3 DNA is TGCAGCTTAAGGAGGGACCTGACCACTGAAGCTTTCTTT. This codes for CSLRRDLTTEAFF.